Shown below are 9 T cell receptor beta chains from a single sample sequenced in a study of beta chain features in type 1 diabetes. Reverse transcribing all isolated RNA meant expressed TCRB transcripts were sequenced. This table comes from immunoSEQ multiplex PCR, and its TCRdb copy is limited to in-frame clones, with some not included. The table lists about 320,000 clones, 11% to 15% of them singletons. The source material was central memory CD4+ T cells from blood. These receptors came from a man aged 30 to 45 in good health.

This clone came up a few times. This rearrangement joins TRBV14 to TRBJ2-3, with D perhaps TRBD2 (5 bases). The germline V gene has CDR1 SGHDN and CDR2 FVKESK. The CDR3 is 13 residues long. V was shortened by 3 bases and J by 4 bases, with 8 bases between the two germline ends. The CDR3: CASSQRASDTQYF. For the CDR3, the DNA is TGTGCCAGCAGCCAGCGGGCGTCAGATACGCAGTATTTT. Full variable domain (missing parts from reference TRBV14 and TRBJ2-3): EAGVTQFPSHSVIEKGQTVTLRCDPISGHDNLYWYRRVMGKEIKFLLHFVKESKQDESGMPNNRFLAERTGGTYSTLKVQPAELEDSGVYFCASSQRASDTQYFGPGTRLTVL.

The chain is built from TRBV9 and TRBJ1-1, with 7 bases identical to TRBD1. Trimming removed 3 bases from V and 11 bases from J; junction bases left unmatched: 4. The CDR3 length is 11 residues. Germline V gives CDR1 SGDLS, CDR2 YYNGEE. Written as DNA, the CDR3 is TGTGCCAGCAGCGGGACAGGTCAGGCTTTCTTT. It translates to CASSGTGQAFF.

The V call is TRBV6-1, the J call TRBJ2-3; the match to TRBD2 covers 11 bases. The CDR3 extends over 15 amino acids. V was clipped by 5 bases and J by 4 bases; unmatched bases: 5. CDR1 is MNHNS, CDR2 SASEGT, per germline. The CDR3 nucleotides read TGTGCCAGCAGTACACTAGCGGGAGTGGCAGATACGCAGTATTTT. It codes for CASSTLAGVADTQYF.

The rearrangement uses TRBV5-6 and TRBJ1-2; perhaps TRBD1 as D (6 bases). The germline V gene has CDR1 SGHDT and CDR2 YYEEEE. The CDR3 has 13 amino acids. The V gene lost 2 bases and the J gene lost 8 bases, with 13 bases spanning the gap. In nucleotides, the CDR3 is TGTGCCAGCAGCTTTGCAGGGGCTGGAGGCTACACCTTC. This encodes CASSFAGAGGYTF.

In its sample, this clone was seen a few times. V usage is TRBV4-3 and J usage is TRBJ2-7; tentative D call: TRBD2 (5 bases). Trimming left V 0 bases short and J 4 bases short, with 19 bases between. The CDR3 loop spans 17 amino acids. Germline loops: CDR1 LGHNA, CDR2 YSLEER. The CDR3 DNA sequence: TGCGCCAGCAGCCAAGATCGAATCGGGGAGCGGAGGTACGAGCAGTACTTC. Amino acid sequence: CASSQDRIGERRYEQYF.

This clone has more than one count but fewer than ten. The chain recombines TRBV7-9 with TRBJ1-1, with D possibly being TRBD1 (6 bases). V lost 4 bases, J lost 4 bases, and 16 bases lay in between. The germline V gene has CDR1 SEHNR and CDR2 FQNEAQ (reference sequence). CDR3 size: 15 residues. The CDR3 loop is CASSSYRDIGTEAFF. CDR3 sequence (DNA): TGTGCCAGCAGCTCTTACAGGGATATTGGCACTGAAGCTTTCTTT.

This chain uses TRBV7-2 with TRBJ2-1; the match to TRBD2 covers 14 bases. With 5 bases clipped from V and 0 bases from J, the junction kept 0 bases outside the gene matches. This CDR3 is built from 16 residues. Germline V gene sequence: CDR1 SGHTA, CDR2 FQGNSA. This CDR3 is CASSGTSGSSYNEQFF. In DNA, the CDR3 is TGTGCCAGCAGCGGGACTAGCGGGAGCTCCTACAATGAGCAGTTCTTC. Using reference TRBV7-2 and TRBJ2-1 for the parts outside the CDR3, the full variable domain is GAGVSQSPSNKVTEKGKDVELRCDPISGHTALYWYRQSLGQGLEFLIYFQGNSAPDKSGLPSDRFSAERTGGSVSTLTIQRTQQEDSAVYLCASSGTSGSSYNEQFFGPGTRLTVL.

This clone has just a few counts. This chain joins TRBV28 and TRBJ2-7, with D hard to call. This CDR3 is 12 amino acids long. Germline V gene sequence: CDR1 MDHEN, CDR2 SYDVKM. Trimming removed 5 bases from V and 6 bases from J, with 11 bases in between. CDR3 coding DNA: TGTGCCAGCAGTCAGCCCCATGGCGAGCAGTACGTC. It encodes CASSQPHGEQYV.

About this clone: The sample holds other DNA sequences that translate to the same CDR3. The rearrangement uses TRBV7-8 and TRBJ1-1; no reliable D call. This CDR3 spans 13 amino acids. Germline loops: CDR1 SGHVS, CDR2 FQNEAQ. The V end lost 2 bases, the J end lost 1 base, and 5 bases lay between the germline ends. The CDR3 sequence: CASSLTENTEAFF. In DNA form, the CDR3 reads TGTGCCAGCAGCTTAACAGAGAACACTGAAGCTTTCTTT. Full variable domain (outside the CDR3, taken from reference TRBV7-8 and TRBJ1-1): GAGVSQSPRYKVAKRGQDVALRCDPISGHVSLFWYQQALGQGPEFLTYFQNEAQLDKSGLPSDRFFAERPEGSVSTLKIQRTQQEDSAVYLCASSLTENTEAFFGQGTRLTVV.